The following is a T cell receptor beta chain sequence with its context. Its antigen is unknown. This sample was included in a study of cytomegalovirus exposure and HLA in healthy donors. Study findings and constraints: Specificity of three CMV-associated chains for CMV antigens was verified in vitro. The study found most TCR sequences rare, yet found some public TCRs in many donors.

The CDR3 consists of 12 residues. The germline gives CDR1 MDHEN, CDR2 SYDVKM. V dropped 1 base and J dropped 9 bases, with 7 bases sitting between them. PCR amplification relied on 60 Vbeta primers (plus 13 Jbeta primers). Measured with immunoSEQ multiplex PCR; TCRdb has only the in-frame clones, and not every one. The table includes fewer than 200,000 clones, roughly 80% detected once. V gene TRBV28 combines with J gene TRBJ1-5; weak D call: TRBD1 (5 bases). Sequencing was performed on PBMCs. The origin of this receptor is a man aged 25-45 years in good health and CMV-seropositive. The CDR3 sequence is CASSLLGGPQHF. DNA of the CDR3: TGTGCCAGCAGTTTATTGGGGGGGCCCCAGCATTTT.